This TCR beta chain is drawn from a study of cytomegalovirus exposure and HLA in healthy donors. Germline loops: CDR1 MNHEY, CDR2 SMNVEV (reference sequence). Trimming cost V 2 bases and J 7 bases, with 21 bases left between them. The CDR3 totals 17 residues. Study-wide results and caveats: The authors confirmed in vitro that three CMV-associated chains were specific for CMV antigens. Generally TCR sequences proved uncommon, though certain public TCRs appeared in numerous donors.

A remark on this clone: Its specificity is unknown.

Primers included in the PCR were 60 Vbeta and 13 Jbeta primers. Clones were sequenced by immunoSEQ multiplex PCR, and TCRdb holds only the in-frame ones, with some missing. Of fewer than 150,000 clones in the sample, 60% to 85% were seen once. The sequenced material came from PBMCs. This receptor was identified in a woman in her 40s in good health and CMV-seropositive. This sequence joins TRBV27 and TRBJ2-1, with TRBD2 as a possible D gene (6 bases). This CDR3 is CASSLRLRRELGNEQFF. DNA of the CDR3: TGTGCCAGCAGTTTACGGCTTCGGCGGGAACTCGGAAATGAGCAGTTCTTC.